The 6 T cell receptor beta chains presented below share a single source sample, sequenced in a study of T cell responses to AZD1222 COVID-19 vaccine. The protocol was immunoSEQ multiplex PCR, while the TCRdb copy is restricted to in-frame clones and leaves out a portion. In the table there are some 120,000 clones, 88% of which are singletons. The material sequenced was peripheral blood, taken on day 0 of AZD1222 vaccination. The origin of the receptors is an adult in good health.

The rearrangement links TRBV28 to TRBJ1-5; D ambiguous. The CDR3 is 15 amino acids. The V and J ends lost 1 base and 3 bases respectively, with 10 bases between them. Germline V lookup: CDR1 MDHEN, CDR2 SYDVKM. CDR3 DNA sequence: TGTGCCAGCAGTTTATACGGCAGTCTCAATCAGCCCCAGCATTTT. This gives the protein CASSLYGSLNQPQHF.

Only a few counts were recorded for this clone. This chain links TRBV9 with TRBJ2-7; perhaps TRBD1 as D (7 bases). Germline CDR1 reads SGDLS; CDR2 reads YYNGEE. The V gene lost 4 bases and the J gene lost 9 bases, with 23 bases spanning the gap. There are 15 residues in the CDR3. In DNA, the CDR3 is TGTGCCAGCAGCCGAAGGGGGGACAGCGGCGGGGTGCAGTACTTC. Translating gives CASSRRGDSGGVQYF.

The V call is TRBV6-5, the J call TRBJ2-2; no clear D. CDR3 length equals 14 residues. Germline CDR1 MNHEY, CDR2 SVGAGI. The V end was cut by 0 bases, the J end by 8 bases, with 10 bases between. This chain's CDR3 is CASSYSAPAGELFF. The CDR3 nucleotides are TGTGCCAGCAGTTACTCGGCTCCGGCGGGGGAGCTGTTTTTT.

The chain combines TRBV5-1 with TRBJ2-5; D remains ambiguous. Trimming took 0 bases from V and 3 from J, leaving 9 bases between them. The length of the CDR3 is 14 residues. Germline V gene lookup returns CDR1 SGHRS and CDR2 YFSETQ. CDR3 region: CASSLGPTEETQYF. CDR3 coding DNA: TGCGCCAGCAGCTTGGGACCTACCGAAGAGACCCAGTACTTC.

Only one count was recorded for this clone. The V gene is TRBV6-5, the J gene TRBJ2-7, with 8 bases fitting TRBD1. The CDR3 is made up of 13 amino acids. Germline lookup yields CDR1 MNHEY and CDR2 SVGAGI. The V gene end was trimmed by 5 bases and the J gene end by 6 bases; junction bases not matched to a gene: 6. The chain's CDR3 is CASSPGQGGEQYF. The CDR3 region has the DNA TGTGCCAGCAGTCCCGGACAGGGTGGCGAGCAGTACTTC.

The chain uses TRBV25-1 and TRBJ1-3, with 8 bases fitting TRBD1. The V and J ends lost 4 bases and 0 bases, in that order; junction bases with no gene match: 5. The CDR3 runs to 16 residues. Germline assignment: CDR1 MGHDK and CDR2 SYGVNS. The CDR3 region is CASSGGTGLSGNTIYF. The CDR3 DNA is TGTGCCAGCAGTGGTGGGACAGGACTCTCTGGAAACACCATATATTTT. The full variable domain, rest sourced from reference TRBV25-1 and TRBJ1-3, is EADIYQTPRYLVIGTGKKITLECSQTMGHDKMYWYQQDPGMELHLIHYSYGVNSTEKGDLSSESTVSRIRTEHFPLTLESARPSHTSQYLCASSGGTGLSGNTIYFGEGSWLTVV.